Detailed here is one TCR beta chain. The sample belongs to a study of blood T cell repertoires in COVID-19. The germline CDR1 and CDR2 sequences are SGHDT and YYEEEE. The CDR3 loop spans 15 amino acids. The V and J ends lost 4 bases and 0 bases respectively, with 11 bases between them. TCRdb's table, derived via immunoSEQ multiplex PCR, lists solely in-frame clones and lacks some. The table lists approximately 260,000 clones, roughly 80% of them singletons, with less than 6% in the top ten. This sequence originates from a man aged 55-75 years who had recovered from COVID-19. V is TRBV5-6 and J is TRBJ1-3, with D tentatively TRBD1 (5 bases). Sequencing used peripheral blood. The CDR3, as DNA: TGTGCCAGCAGCCCAAGACAGACCTCTGGAAACACCATATATTTT. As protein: CASSPRQTSGNTIYF.